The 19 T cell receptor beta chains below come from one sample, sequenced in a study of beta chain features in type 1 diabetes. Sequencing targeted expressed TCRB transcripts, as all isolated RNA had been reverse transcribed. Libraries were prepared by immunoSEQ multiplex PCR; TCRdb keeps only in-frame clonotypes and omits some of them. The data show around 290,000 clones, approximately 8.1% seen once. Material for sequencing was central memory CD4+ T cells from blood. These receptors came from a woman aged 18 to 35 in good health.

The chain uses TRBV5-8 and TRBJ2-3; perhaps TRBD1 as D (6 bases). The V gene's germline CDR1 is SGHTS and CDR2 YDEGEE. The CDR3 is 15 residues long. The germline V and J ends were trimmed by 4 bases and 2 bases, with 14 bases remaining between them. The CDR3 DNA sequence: TGTGCCAGCAGCCCTCACAGGGCCCTCACAGATACGCAGTATTTT. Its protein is CASSPHRALTDTQYF.

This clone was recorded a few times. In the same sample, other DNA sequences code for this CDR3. CDR3 in amino acids: CASSLGSGATDTQYF. As DNA, the CDR3 is TGTGCCAGCAGCTTGGGTAGCGGGGCCACAGATACGCAGTATTTT. The rearrangement uses TRBV7-9 and TRBJ2-3; 8 bases fit TRBD2. CDR3 length equals 15 residues. Trimming took 3 bases from V and 2 from J; bases not matched to a gene: 4. CDR1 and CDR2 from the germline V gene are SEHNR and FQNEAQ (reference sequence).

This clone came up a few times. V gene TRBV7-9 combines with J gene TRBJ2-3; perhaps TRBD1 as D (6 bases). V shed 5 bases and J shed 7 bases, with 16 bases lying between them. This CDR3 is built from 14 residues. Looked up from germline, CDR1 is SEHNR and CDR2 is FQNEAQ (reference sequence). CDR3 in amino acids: CASSPQGYRHTQYF. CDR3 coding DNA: TGTGCCAGCAGCCCACAGGGTTATAGGCATACGCAGTATTTT.

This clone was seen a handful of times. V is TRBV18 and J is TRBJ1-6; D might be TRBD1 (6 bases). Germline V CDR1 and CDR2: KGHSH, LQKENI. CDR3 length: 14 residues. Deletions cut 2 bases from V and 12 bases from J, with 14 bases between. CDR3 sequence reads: CASSPLGQLQPLHF. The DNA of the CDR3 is TGTGCCAGCTCACCATTGGGACAACTTCAACCCCTCCACTTT.

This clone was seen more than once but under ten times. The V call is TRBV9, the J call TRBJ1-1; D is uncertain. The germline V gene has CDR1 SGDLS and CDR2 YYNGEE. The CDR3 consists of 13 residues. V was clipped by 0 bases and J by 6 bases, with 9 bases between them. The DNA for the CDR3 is TGTGCCAGCAGCGTAGGAGGAGGATCTGAAGCTTTCTTT. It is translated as CASSVGGGSEAFF.

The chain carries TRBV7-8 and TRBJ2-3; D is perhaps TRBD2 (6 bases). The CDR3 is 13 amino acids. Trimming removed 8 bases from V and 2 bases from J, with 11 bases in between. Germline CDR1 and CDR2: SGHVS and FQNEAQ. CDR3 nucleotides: TGTGCCAGCGGGGGACTTTTCACAGATACGCAGTATTTT. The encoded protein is CASGGLFTDTQYF.

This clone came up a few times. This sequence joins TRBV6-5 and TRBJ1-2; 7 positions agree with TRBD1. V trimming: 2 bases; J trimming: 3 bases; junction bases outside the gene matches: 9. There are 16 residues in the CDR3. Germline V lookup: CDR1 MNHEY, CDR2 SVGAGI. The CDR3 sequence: CASSYSSNRGDYGYTF. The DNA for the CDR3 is TGTGCCAGCAGTTACAGTTCAAACAGGGGAGACTATGGCTACACCTTC.

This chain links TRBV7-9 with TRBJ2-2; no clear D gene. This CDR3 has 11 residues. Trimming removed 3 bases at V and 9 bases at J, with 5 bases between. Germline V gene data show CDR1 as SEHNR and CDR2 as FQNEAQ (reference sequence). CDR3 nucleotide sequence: TGTGCCAGCAGCTTCGACCGGGAGCTGTTTTTT. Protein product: CASSFDRELFF.

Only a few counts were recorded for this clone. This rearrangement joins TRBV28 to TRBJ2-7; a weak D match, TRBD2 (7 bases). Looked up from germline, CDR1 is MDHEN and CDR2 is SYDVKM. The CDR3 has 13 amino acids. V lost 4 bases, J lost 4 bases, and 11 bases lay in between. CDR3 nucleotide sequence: TGTGCCAGCAGTTCGGGGGGCGGTTACGAGCAGTACTTC. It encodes CASSSGGGYEQYF. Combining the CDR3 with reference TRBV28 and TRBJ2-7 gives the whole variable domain DVKVTQSSRYLVKRTGEKVFLECVQDMDHENMFWYRQDPGLGLRLIYFSYDVKMKEKGDIPEGYSVSREKKERFSLILESASTNQTSMYLCASSSGGGYEQYFGPGTRLTVT.

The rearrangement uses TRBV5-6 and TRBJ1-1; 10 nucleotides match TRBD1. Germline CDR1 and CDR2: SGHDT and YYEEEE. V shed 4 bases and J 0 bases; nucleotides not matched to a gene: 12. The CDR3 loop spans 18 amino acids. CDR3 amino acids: CASSTLQGTGELNTEAFF. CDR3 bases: TGTGCCAGCAGCACCCTCCAGGGGACAGGGGAGTTGAACACTGAAGCTTTCTTT.

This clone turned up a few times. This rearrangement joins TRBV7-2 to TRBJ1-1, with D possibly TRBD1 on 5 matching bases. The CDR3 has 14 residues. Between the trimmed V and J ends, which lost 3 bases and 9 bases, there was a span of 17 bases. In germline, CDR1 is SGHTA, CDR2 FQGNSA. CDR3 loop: CASSFVTQGGQAFF. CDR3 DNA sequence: TGTGCCAGCAGCTTTGTCACTCAGGGAGGGCAAGCTTTCTTT.

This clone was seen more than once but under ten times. The CDR3 DNA is TGTGCCAGCAGCCTACACGGGACTAGCGGGAGGAATGAGCAGTTCTTC. Residues: CASSLHGTSGRNEQFF. J is TRBJ2-1 and V is TRBV11-2, with TRBD2 matching 15 bases. J gave up 7 bases and V 5 bases, and 6 bases lay outside the gene matches. The length of the CDR3 is 16 residues. CDR1 SGHAT and CDR2 FQNNGV come from the germline V gene.

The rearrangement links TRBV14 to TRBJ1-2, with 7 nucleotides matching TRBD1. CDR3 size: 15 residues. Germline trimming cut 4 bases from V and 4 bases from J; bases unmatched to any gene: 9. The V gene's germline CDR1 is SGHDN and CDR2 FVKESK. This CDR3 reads CASSPLQTGTYGYTF. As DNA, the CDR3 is TGTGCCAGCAGCCCCTTGCAGACAGGGACCTATGGCTACACCTTC.

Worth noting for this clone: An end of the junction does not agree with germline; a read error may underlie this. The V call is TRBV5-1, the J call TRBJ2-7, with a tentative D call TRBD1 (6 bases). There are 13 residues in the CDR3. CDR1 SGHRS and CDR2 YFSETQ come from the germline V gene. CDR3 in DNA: TGCGCCAGCACCTTGCAGGGGACGAACGAGCAGTACTTC. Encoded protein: CASTLQGTNEQYF.

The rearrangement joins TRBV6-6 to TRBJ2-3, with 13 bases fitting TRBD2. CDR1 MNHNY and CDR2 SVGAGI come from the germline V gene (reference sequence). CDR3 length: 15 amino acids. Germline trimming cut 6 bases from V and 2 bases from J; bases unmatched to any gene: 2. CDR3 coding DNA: TGTGCCAGCAGGGGACTAGCGGGATACACAGATACGCAGTATTTT. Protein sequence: CASRGLAGYTDTQYF.

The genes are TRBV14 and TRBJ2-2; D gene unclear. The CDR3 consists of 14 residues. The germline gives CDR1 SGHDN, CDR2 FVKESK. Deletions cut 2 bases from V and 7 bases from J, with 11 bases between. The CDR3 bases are TGTGCCAGCAGCCAAATATCTGGCGGCGGGGAGCTGTTTTTT. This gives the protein CASSQISGGGELFF.

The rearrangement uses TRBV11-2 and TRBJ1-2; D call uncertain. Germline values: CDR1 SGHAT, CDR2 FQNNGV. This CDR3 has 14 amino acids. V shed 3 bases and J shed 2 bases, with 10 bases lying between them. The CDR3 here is CASSFRTANYGYTF. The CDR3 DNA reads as TGTGCCAGCAGCTTTAGAACAGCCAACTATGGCTACACCTTC. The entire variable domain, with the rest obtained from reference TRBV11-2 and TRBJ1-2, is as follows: EAGVAQSPRYKIIEKRQSVAFWCNPISGHATLYWYQQILGQGPKLLIQFQNNGVVDDSQLPKDRFSAERLKGVDSTLKIQPAKLEDSAVYLCASSFRTANYGYTFGSGTRLTVV.

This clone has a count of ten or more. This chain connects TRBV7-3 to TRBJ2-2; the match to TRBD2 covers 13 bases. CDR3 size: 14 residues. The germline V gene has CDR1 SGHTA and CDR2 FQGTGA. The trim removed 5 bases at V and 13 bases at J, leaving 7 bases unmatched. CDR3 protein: CASSPTSGGIRLFF. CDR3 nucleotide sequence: TGTGCCAGCAGCCCGACTAGCGGGGGGATACGGCTGTTTTTT.

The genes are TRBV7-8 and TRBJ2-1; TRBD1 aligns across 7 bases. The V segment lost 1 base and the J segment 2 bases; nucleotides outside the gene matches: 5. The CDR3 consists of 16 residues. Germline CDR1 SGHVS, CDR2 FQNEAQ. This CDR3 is CASSLVQGQAYNEQFF. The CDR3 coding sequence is TGTGCCAGCAGCTTAGTACAGGGGCAGGCCTACAATGAGCAGTTCTTC. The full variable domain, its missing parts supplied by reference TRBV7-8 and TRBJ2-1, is GAGVSQSPRYKVAKRGQDVALRCDPISGHVSLFWYQQALGQGPEFLTYFQNEAQLDKSGLPSDRFFAERPEGSVSTLKIQRTQQEDSAVYLCASSLVQGQAYNEQFFGPGTRLTVL.